This T cell receptor beta chain was documented in a study of PD-1 blockade in classical Hodgkin lymphoma (TCRdb year 2020). General notes on the study: Nivolumab dosing was 3 mg/kg intravenously every 2 weeks, continuing until either disease progression or unacceptable toxicity. To define a peripheral blood immune signature of response to PD-1 blockade in classical Hodgkin lymphoma, the study combined TCR beta sequencing with CyTOF. Summary of the overall study and its limitations: Baseline TCR diversity was reported to be lower in newly diagnosed patients than in healthy donors and to be lower still in relapsed/refractory patients. A significant rise by C4D1 was seen in CD4+ but not CD8+ TCR diversity (p=0.0027 vs p=0.16), with the rise being most apparent in complete responders (p=0.02). Lower diversity was seen in patients whose nivolumab began less than 1 year after ASCT, and these patients were left out of later analyses so that immune reconstitution would not confound the results. Trial patients with a complete response had baseline diversity similar to that of newly diagnosed patients, while partial responders and progressors had significantly lower diversity. Only a single clinical trial cohort was studied, and what caused the repertoire differences, possibly disease activity or prior therapy, remained undefined.

With respect to this clone: Its antigen remains undetermined. No quality values exist for individual bases; no much larger clone is one base distant.

What the time point label conveys for this sample: cycle 2 day 1 (C2D1) of nivolumab. Every trial patient had relapsed after autologous stem cell transplantation, and cohorts A, B and C differed in prior brentuximab vedotin exposure. A total of under 70 patients with relapsed/refractory classical Hodgkin lymphoma made up the trial cohort, and each patient's best overall response was complete response, partial response or progressive disease. Single-agent nivolumab was administered to trial patients in the multi-cohort phase II CheckMate 205 trial. An independent review committee assessed best overall response using the 2007 International Working Group response criteria. Trial PBMCs were obtained immediately prior to nivolumab initiation (C1D1) and on therapy at cycle 2 day 1 and cycle 4 day 1. Peripheral blood was collected in 8 mL Vacutainer Cell Preparation Tubes, from which PBMCs were isolated by centrifugation and then cryopreserved.

Genomic DNA was isolated using the Qiagen DNeasy kit from unsorted PBMCs as well as from negatively selected CD4+ and CD8+ fractions. TCR beta CDR3 regions were amplified by immunoSEQ multiplex PCR using primers annealing to V and J segments. Amplification bias was minimized using a synthetic immune receptor repertoire, and residual bias was removed computationally after sequencing. From the authors' description of their analysis: Custom Python scripts were used to quantify repertoire diversity as the Shannon entropy index. Unsorted, CD4+ and CD8+ repertoires were analyzed separately, except in combined analyses where CD4+ and CD8+ sequences were merged in silico. Clonal expansion was defined as at least a 2-fold frequency increase after treatment relative to C1D1, with a pseudocount of 0.5 for undetected baseline clones. Singleton clones were defined as clones with 0 or 1 copy at C1D1, and non-singleton clones were defined as clones with 2 or more copies. Clones expanded in unsorted samples were annotated as CD4+, CD8+ or unknown by matching protein sequences in sorted samples from the same patient. Wilcoxon tests on paired samples were used to test changes in diversity from C1D1 to C4D1. TCRdb took over this immuneACCESS table, retaining in-frame rearrangements with V and J assigned. Such tables are incomplete; in checked studies, under half of the missing clones stem from an unresolved V gene, and the remainder is unexplained. That table supplies the V and J calls and clone size; D and trimming were determined from the DNA. The sample profile shows 90,000 or so clones; about nine tenths of them were found once. Under 3% of the sample rests with the top ten.

The CDR3 spans 15 residues, from the cysteine through the phenylalanine. Just CDR3 DNA is preserved here, 45 bases in frame from base 1. Reading the germline V gene gives CDR1 MDHEN and CDR2 SYDVKM. V is shortened by 4 bases, J by 5 bases, and the region joining them spans 17 bases. This TCR was sampled from a human donor with classical Hodgkin lymphoma. The starting material was peripheral blood mononuclear cells (PBMCs), obtained before the second cycle of nivolumab. Recombination connected TRBV28 to TRBJ2-5; matching of 6 bases hints at TRBD2 as the D gene. CDR3 loop: CASSSQDGGGETQYF. The nucleotides read TGTGCCAGCAGTTCCCAGGACGGGGGTGGGGAGACCCAGTACTTC.